The sequence of this T cell receptor beta chain was determined in a study of cytomegalovirus exposure and HLA in healthy donors. Findings of the study overall: Being productive about 87% or about 30% of the time was typical of most TCR beta V segments in an earlier analysis. In a later analysis, V- and J-gene trimming of beta chains associated with a DCLRE1C missense variant, replicated independently. Cytomegalovirus-associated TCR beta chains were listed, numbering around 150. In a later analysis, common viral pathogens appeared linked to several of the most significant clusters.

Worth noting for this clone: The antigen remains undetermined.

The PCR had 60 Vbeta and 13 Jbeta primers. The repertoire was sequenced with immunoSEQ multiplex PCR; TCRdb's copy has only in-frame clones and lacks some. The specimen's table records about 140,000 clones. Germline CDR1 is SGHVS and CDR2 is FNYEAQ. The CDR3 is 16 amino acids. Trimming cost V 5 bases and J 7 bases; bases outside gene matches: 14. What was sequenced was PBMCs. The chain carries TRBV7-6 and TRBJ2-1, with 7 bases that match TRBD1. This clonotype originated in a woman aged 18-35 years in good health and CMV-seronegative. As DNA, the CDR3 is TGTGCCAGCAGCCCTAACCCCGGGTGGGGACAGAATGAGCAGTTCTTC. This codes for CASSPNPGWGQNEQFF.